This T cell receptor (beta chain) emerged from a study of blood T cell repertoires in COVID-19. At the level of the study: The United States, Italy and Spain provided the acute and convalescent COVID-19 samples. The analysed material was cDNA or gDNA that came from T cells, B-cell-depleted T cells, or PBMCs.

Original processing notes: Counts of nucleated cells, estimated from reference gene primer amplification, were obtained. The table came from immunoSEQ multiplex PCR; TCRdb's copy has only in-frame clones and leaves some out. V and J calls and clone size are those listed in that table; D and trimming were worked out from the DNA. The table includes about 180,000 clones, around three quarters detected once. This clone has only one observation. Germline CDR1 is LGHNA and CDR2 is YSLEER. CDR3 size: 12 residues. The V segment lost 6 bases and the J segment 7 bases; nucleotides outside the gene matches: 3. The sample was peripheral blood. The TCR was taken from an older man with active or convalescent COVID-19. The chain links TRBV4-3 to TRBJ1-1; 9 bases agree with TRBD1. CDR3 nucleotides: TGCGCCAGCAGGGACAGGGGTGGTGAAGCTTTCTTT. This translates into CASRDRGGEAFF.